Below are 16 T cell receptor beta chains sequenced from a single sample in a study of blood T cell repertoires in COVID-19. Sequencing used immunoSEQ multiplex PCR; TCRdb keeps in-frame clones, though not all of them. This table has under 300,000 clones, over 85% appearing once. The sequencing sample was made of PBMCs or T cells enriched from blood (not recorded which). The receptors were gathered from a woman aged 60 to 75 who had recovered from COVID-19.

The V and J genes are TRBV28 and TRBJ1-1; TRBD1 agrees at 7 bases. After removal of 4 bases from V and 1 base from J, the junction contained 6 bases not matched to a gene. The CDR3 consists of 15 residues. In germline, CDR1 is MDHEN, CDR2 SYDVKM. As DNA, the CDR3 is TGTGCCAGCAGTTCCGAGACAGGGTGGAACACTGAAGCTTTCTTT. This codes for CASSSETGWNTEAFF.

CDR3 region: CASSPTVRGTGELFF. CDR3 bases: TGCGCCAGCAGTCCGACGGTCCGGGGCACCGGGGAGCTGTTTTTT. This chain links TRBV10-1 with TRBJ2-2; the D gene is possibly TRBD2 (5 bases). The CDR3 loop spans 15 amino acids. Germline V lookup: CDR1 WNHNN, CDR2 SYGVQD (reference sequence). V was trimmed by 5 bases and J by 4 bases, leaving 14 bases between them.

The genes are TRBV7-9 and TRBJ1-4; TRBD1 aligns across 9 bases. After removal of 5 bases from V and 5 bases from J, the junction contained 6 bases not matched to a gene. The CDR3 length is 15 residues. Germline V lookup: CDR1 SEHNR, CDR2 FQNEAQ (reference sequence). DNA of the CDR3: TGTGCCAGCAGCCTTCCGGGACAGGGAAATGAAAAACTGTTTTTT. Residues: CASSLPGQGNEKLFF.

V and J are TRBV5-1 and TRBJ2-7; D is perhaps TRBD2 (6 bases). Germline V gene lookup returns CDR1 SGHRS and CDR2 YFSETQ. The germline V and J ends were trimmed by 4 bases and 0 bases, with 14 bases remaining between them. The CDR3 totals 15 residues. The CDR3 DNA is TGCGCCAGCAGCGTGCCGGGACTTAGCTCCTACGAGCAGTACTTC. Protein: CASSVPGLSSYEQYF.

V usage is TRBV28 and J usage is TRBJ1-2, with 10 bases fitting TRBD1. V lost 10 bases to trimming and J lost 8 bases; unmatched junction nucleotides: 22. Per the germline V gene, CDR1 is MDHEN and CDR2 is SYDVKM. CDR3 length: 17 residues. The CDR3 region is CATLSGTGDTFGFGYTF. DNA of the CDR3: TGTGCCACCCTATCCGGGACAGGGGACACCTTCGGGTTCGGCTACACCTTC.

This rearrangement joins TRBV19 to TRBJ1-5, with TRBD1 as a possible D gene (5 bases). V was pared by 4 bases and J by 4 bases, with 8 bases between. Germline-derived CDR1 and CDR2 are LNHDA and SQIVND (reference sequence). This CDR3 comprises 13 residues. The CDR3 DNA is TGTGCCAGTAGTAAGACAGCAAATCAGCCCCAGCATTTT. Protein product: CASSKTANQPQHF.

The gene calls are TRBV14 and TRBJ1-6; maybe TRBD1 (5 bases). CDR1 is SGHDN and CDR2 is FVKESK in the germline V gene. V gave up 1 base and J gave up 5 bases, with 12 bases separating them. CDR3 size: 16 residues. The CDR3 nucleotides read TGTGCCAGCAGCCAAGTTGGACATCTAAATAATTCACCCCTCCACTTT. Amino acid sequence: CASSQVGHLNNSPLHF.

CDR3 sequence reads: CASKRGGGGTDTQYF. DNA of the CDR3: TGTGCCAGTAAACGCGGAGGGGGCGGCACAGATACGCAGTATTTT. The chain employs TRBV19 and TRBJ2-3; possible D gene TRBD1, 7 bases. CDR3 length: 15 amino acids. The V gene lost 7 bases and the J gene lost 1 base, with 15 bases spanning the gap. In germline, CDR1 is LNHDA, CDR2 SQIVND (reference sequence).

The chain has TRBV6-5 and TRBJ1-5; a possible D gene is TRBD1 (6 bases). Germline V gene lookup returns CDR1 MNHEY and CDR2 SVGAGI. The CDR3 has 14 residues. V lost 7 bases to trimming and J lost 5 bases, with 15 bases between them. Written as DNA, the CDR3 is TGTGCCAGCACCTCGGGACACAACGATCAGCCCCAGCATTTT. Its protein product is CASTSGHNDQPQHF.

The sample holds one count of this clone. The rearrangement uses TRBV6-5 and TRBJ1-5, with 9 positions matching TRBD1. With V trimmed by 7 bases and J by 6 bases, 7 bases remained unmatched. The CDR3 runs 14 residues. Germline assignment: CDR1 MNHEY and CDR2 SVGAGI. For the CDR3, the DNA is TGTGCCAGCAAGGGACAGGGTAGTACTCAGCCCCAGCATTTT. This sequence encodes CASKGQGSTQPQHF.

This chain uses TRBV28 with TRBJ1-5; the match to TRBD1 covers 8 bases. CDR3 length: 13 amino acids. Germline loops: CDR1 MDHEN, CDR2 SYDVKM. The J segment lost 9 bases and the V segment lost 4 bases, leaving 5 bases of the junction unmatched. The CDR3 is CASSSGQGGPQHF. DNA for the CDR3: TGTGCCAGCAGTTCAGGACAGGGTGGGCCCCAGCATTTT.

The rearrangement uses TRBV6-5 and TRBJ1-5, with D uncertain. The V end was cut by 0 bases, the J end by 11 bases, with 11 bases between. The CDR3 spans 13 residues. The germline gives CDR1 MNHEY, CDR2 SVGAGI. The CDR3 sequence is CASSYSGYGAQHF. The CDR3 DNA reads TGTGCCAGCAGTTACTCAGGGTACGGGGCCCAGCATTTT.

The genes are TRBV9 and TRBJ1-2, with D possibly TRBD1 on 6 matching bases. The V end was cut by 3 bases, the J end by 7 bases, with 13 bases between. Germline V lookup: CDR1 SGDLS, CDR2 YYNGEE. The length of the CDR3 is 13 residues. CDR3 in amino acids: CASSATGFGGYTF. CDR3 DNA sequence: TGTGCCAGCAGCGCCACAGGGTTCGGTGGCTACACCTTC. The full variable domain, in which reference TRBV9 and TRBJ1-2 provide the parts outside the CDR3, is DSGVTQTPKHLITATGQRVTLRCSPRSGDLSVYWYQQSLDQGLQFLIQYYNGEERAKGNILERFSAQQFPDLHSELNLSSLELGDSALYFCASSATGFGGYTFGSGTRLTVV.

The gene calls are TRBV6-5 and TRBJ2-7; 9 positions agree with TRBD2. This CDR3 has 15 amino acids. V gave up 2 bases and J gave up 2 bases; unmatched junction bases: 4. Germline V lookup: CDR1 MNHEY, CDR2 SVGAGI. In DNA, the CDR3 is TGTGCCAGCAGTTACCTGGCGGGAGGGACCTACGAGCAGTACTTC. This translates into CASSYLAGGTYEQYF.

The chain combines TRBV24-1 with TRBJ2-2; TRBD1 agrees at 9 bases. Germline trimming cut 4 bases from V and 5 bases from J; bases unmatched to any gene: 7. Germline CDR1 and CDR2: KGHDR and SFDVKD. This CDR3 comprises 16 residues. CDR3 DNA: TGTGCCACCAGTGACCCCGGGACAGGGTGGACCGGGGAGCTGTTTTTT. Translating gives CATSDPGTGWTGELFF.

This chain links TRBV12-3 or TRBV12-4 with TRBJ1-6; 7 bases line up with TRBD1. The V and J ends lost 6 bases and 15 bases, in that order; junction bases with no gene match: 11. This CDR3 has 13 amino acids. The CDR3 DNA sequence: TGTGCCAGCAGAGGAAGGGACAGCGAGATCCTCCACTTT. It is translated as CASRGRDSEILHF.